This T cell receptor beta chain was sequenced during a study of T-cell reconstitution after alpha-beta-depleted transplantation in children (dated by TCRdb to about 2016). In terms of the full investigation: T-cell immune reconstitution after TCRalphabeta/CD19-depleted allogeneic hematopoietic cell transplantation in children was quantitatively tracked in the study by means of TCR repertoire profiling.

The CDR3 contains 14 residues, cysteine and phenylalanine counted. Kept here is only the CDR3 DNA, which spans 42 bases and is read in frame from base 1. CDR1 SGHVS and CDR2 FNYEAQ are derived from the germline V gene. Trimming costs V 4 bases and J 4 bases, and their ends lie 13 bases apart. Libraries were prepared through PCR. The instrument was an Illumina HiSeq 2500. Molecular barcoding was employed in the preparation of TCR libraries, with unique molecular identifiers being used to normalize TCRbeta repertoire quantification. Starting from the raw public reads, TCRdb applied fastp trimming at Q25, assembled clones with MiXCR and retained in-frame beta chains. Under each unique CDR3 protein, matching rows form one entry showing the most common genes and DNA. This sample comprises approximately 47,000 distinct CDR3 sequences, about 47% of them detected only once. Around two fifths of the sample is in the top ten clones.

Sample treatment or condition, as interpreted from the label and publication: allogeneic hematopoietic cell transplantation with graft depleted of TCRalphabeta T cells and CD19 B cells. The transplant recipients were children given TCRalphabeta/CD19-depleted allogeneic hematopoietic cell grafts. Of note for this clonotype: Its antigen target is currently unknown. Nothing much larger sits one base from this clone, and base qualities are not available.

Study-wide findings and limitations: The apparently early alphabetaT-cell count recovery about two months after transplant was reportedly dependent on only several hundred rapidly expanded clones derived from non-depleted graft cells. Over the following months the frequencies of hyperexpanded clones went down, and after one year T-cell counts and TCRbeta diversity were mostly credited to newly produced T cells. In some patients, the high TCRbeta diversity seen at day 60 was put down to recipient T cells and intrathymic progenitors that had survived conditioning.

The sequencing here drew on peripheral blood, taken before TCRalphabeta/CD19-depleted stem cell transplant. This sequence was found in a boy under three years old with SCID, due to receive a stem cell transplant. The sequence links TRBV7-6 to TRBJ1-1; TRBD1 might be the D gene, on 5 matching bases. Here the CDR3 is given as CASSSSRGGTEAFF. The base sequence is TGTGCCAGCAGCTCCTCTCGGGGGGGCACTGAAGCTTTCTTT.